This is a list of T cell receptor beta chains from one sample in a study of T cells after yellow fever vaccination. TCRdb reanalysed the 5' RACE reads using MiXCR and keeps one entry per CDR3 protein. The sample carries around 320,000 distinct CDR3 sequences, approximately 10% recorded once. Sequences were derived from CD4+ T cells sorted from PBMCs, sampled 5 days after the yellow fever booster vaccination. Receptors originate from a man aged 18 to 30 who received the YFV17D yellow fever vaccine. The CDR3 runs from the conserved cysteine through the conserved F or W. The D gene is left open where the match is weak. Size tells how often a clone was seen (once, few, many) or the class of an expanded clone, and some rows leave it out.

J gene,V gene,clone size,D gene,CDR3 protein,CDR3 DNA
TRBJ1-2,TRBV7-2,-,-,CASSLGQVPNYGYTF,TGTGCCAGCAGCTTAGGACAGGTTCCTAACTATGGCTACACCTTC
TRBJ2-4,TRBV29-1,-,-,CSVEVGRDVAKNIQYF,TGCAGCGTTGAAGTTGGCAGGGACGTTGCCAAAAACATTCAGTACTTC
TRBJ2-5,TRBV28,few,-,CASTAMGETQYF,TGTGCCAGCACAGCCATGGGGGAGACCCAGTACTTC
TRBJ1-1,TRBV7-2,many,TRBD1,CASTLQGAVWTEAFF,TGTGCCAGCACCTTACAGGGGGCGGTTTGGACTGAAGCTTTCTTT
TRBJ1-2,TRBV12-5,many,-,CASATWRGYGYTF,TGTGCTAGTGCGACCTGGAGGGGCTATGGCTACACCTTC
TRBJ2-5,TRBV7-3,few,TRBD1,CASSTDRAGETQYF,TGTGCCAGCAGCACCGACAGGGCCGGGGAGACCCAGTACTTC
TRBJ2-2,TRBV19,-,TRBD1,CASKLYGTDNTGELFF,TGTGCCAGTAAATTGTATGGGACAGACAACACCGGGGAGCTGTTTTTT
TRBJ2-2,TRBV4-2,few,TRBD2,CASSQRVVGGANTGELFF,TGTGCCAGCAGCCAGAGGGTTGTGGGGGGGGCGAACACCGGGGAGCTGTTTTTT
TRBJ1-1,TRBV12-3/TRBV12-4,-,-,CASSLDHGNTEAFF,TGTGCCAGCAGTTTGGACCACGGGAACACTGAAGCTTTCTTT
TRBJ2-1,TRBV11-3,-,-,CASSLTSRTEDNEQFF,TGTGCCAGCAGCCTGACCAGCCGGACAGAAGACAATGAGCAGTTCTTC
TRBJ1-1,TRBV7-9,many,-,CASSLNWANTEAFF,TGTGCCAGCAGCTTAAATTGGGCGAACACTGAAGCTTTCTTT
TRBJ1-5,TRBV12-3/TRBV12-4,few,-,CASNTEFNQPQHF,TGTGCCAGCAATACAGAGTTCAATCAGCCCCAGCATTTT
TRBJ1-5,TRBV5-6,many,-,CASSLARLSQPQHF,TGTGCCAGCAGCTTGGCCCGATTGAGCCAGCCCCAGCATTTT
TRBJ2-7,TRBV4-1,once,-,CASSRGDYGEQYF,TGCGCCAGCAGTCGGGGCGACTATGGAGAGCAGTACTTC
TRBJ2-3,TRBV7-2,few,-,CATGGIADTQYF,TGTGCCACTGGCGGCATCGCAGATACGCAGTATTTT
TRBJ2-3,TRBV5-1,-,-,CASSLSAERSTDTQYF,TGCGCCAGCAGCTTGTCAGCCGAACGGAGCACAGATACGCAGTATTTT
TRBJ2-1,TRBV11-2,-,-,CASSQGRNNEQFF,TGTGCCAGCAGCCAGGGACGGAACAATGAGCAGTTCTTC
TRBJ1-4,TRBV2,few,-,CASIRVPNEKLFF,TGTGCCAGCATCAGGGTACCTAATGAAAAACTGTTTTTT